This entry concerns a single T cell receptor (beta chain). V was pared by 2 bases and J by 13 bases, with 15 bases between. The CDR3 loop spans 13 amino acids. Germline V gene lookup returns CDR1 DFQATT and CDR2 SNEGSKA (reference sequence). TCRdb recomputed calls from the RT-PCR reads with MiXCR, one row per CDR3 protein. Of about 680,000 distinct CDR3 sequences detected, about 14% appear once; the ten largest clones hold 3% to 4.5%. Sequenced material: memory CD4+ T cells from blood. The chain uses TRBV20-1 and TRBJ1-6, with D maybe TRBD1 (5 bases). The sequence derives from a female donor in good health, serving as a healthy control. The DNA of the CDR3 is TGCAGTGCTAGATCCGGGGCCACGGGGCCCCTCCACTTT. Translating it yields CSARSGATGPLHF.